These 2 T cell receptor beta chains were sequenced from one sample in a study of cytomegalovirus exposure and HLA in healthy donors. Both 60 Vbeta primers and 13 Jbeta primers went into the PCR. Sequencing used immunoSEQ multiplex PCR; TCRdb keeps in-frame clones, though not all of them. The table has some 150,000 clones, approximately 83% seen once. Sequenced: PBMCs. Receptor source: a woman in her 40s in good health and CMV-seronegative.

The chain is built from TRBV28 and TRBJ2-4, with D perhaps TRBD2 (6 bases). This CDR3 region has 14 residues. From germline, CDR1 is MDHEN and CDR2 SYDVKM. Trimming left V 5 bases short and J 7 bases short, with 15 bases between. The CDR3 region is CASSASGELNIQYF. The CDR3 DNA follows: TGTGCCAGCAGTGCCTCGGGGGAACTGAACATTCAGTACTTC. Full variable domain (missing parts from reference TRBV28 and TRBJ2-4): DVKVTQSSRYLVKRTGEKVFLECVQDMDHENMFWYRQDPGLGLRLIYFSYDVKMKEKGDIPEGYSVSREKKERFSLILESASTNQTSMYLCASSASGELNIQYFGAGTRLSVL.

V and J are TRBV7-7 and TRBJ2-7; tentative D call: TRBD2 (6 bases). Deletions cut 0 bases from V and 5 bases from J, with 8 bases between. The CDR3 has 13 amino acids. Germline values: CDR1 SSHAT, CDR2 FNYEAQ (reference sequence). The CDR3 bases are TGTGCCAGCAGCTTAGCGGGAGGTAACGAGCAGTACTTC. Its translation: CASSLAGGNEQYF.